A selection of T cell receptor beta chains follows, all from one sample in a study of blood T cell repertoires in COVID-19. Generated by immunoSEQ multiplex PCR, the TCRdb table keeps only in-frame clones and is missing some. The sample holds 150,000 or so clones, roughly 89% seen once. The sample was peripheral blood. Every receptor here comes from a man aged 50-59 years with acute or convalescent COVID-19. Each CDR3 is given with its conserved first and last residue. Each record gives: J gene, D gene, V gene, clone size, CDR3 DNA, CDR3 protein. A D gene is named only where the DNA matches it firmly. The size field is filled for only some rows; it gives once, few, many or a size class.

j_gene: TRBJ2-7; d_gene: TRBD1; v_gene: TRBV4-1; abundance: NA; CDR3nt: TGCGCCAGCAGCCGCCCGGGACAGGGAAACGAGCAGTACTTC; CDR3aa: CASSRPGQGNEQYF
j_gene: TRBJ2-3; d_gene: TRBD1; v_gene: TRBV28; abundance: NA; CDR3nt: TGTGCCACCCAGTCAGGGGGCGCGGGGGATACGCAGTATTTT; CDR3aa: CATQSGGAGDTQYF
j_gene: TRBJ2-7; d_gene: TRBD2; v_gene: TRBV5-1; abundance: NA; CDR3nt: TGCGCCAGCAGCTGGAGAGACGGCGGGAGGTACGAGCAGTACTTC; CDR3aa: CASSWRDGGRYEQYF
j_gene: TRBJ1-2; d_gene: NA; v_gene: TRBV9; abundance: NA; CDR3nt: TGTGCCAGCAGCCCGGTTGGGGGCGATGGCTACACCTTC; CDR3aa: CASSPVGGDGYTF
j_gene: TRBJ2-7; d_gene: TRBD1; v_gene: TRBV5-1; abundance: NA; CDR3nt: TGCGCCAGCAGCTTGGAAGGGACAGGGACCTACGAGCAGTACTTC; CDR3aa: CASSLEGTGTYEQYF
j_gene: TRBJ2-1; d_gene: NA; v_gene: TRBV10-3; abundance: once; CDR3nt: TGTGCCATCAGCTTCACAGGGCCGAATGAGCAGTTCTTC; CDR3aa: CAISFTGPNEQFF
j_gene: TRBJ2-5; d_gene: TRBD1; v_gene: TRBV4-3; abundance: NA; CDR3nt: TGCGCCAGCAGCCAAGCGGGACAGGGTCGGGAGACCCAGTACTTC; CDR3aa: CASSQAGQGRETQYF
j_gene: TRBJ1-5; d_gene: NA; v_gene: TRBV27; abundance: NA; CDR3nt: TGTGCCAGCAGTTTGGGGGGTAGCAATCAGCCCCAGCATTTT; CDR3aa: CASSLGGSNQPQHF
j_gene: TRBJ2-1; d_gene: TRBD2; v_gene: TRBV4-1; abundance: NA; CDR3nt: TGCGCCAGCAGCCACCTAGCGGGAACATACAATGAGCAGTTCTTC; CDR3aa: CASSHLAGTYNEQFF
j_gene: TRBJ1-1; d_gene: NA; v_gene: TRBV14; abundance: NA; CDR3nt: TGTGCCAGCAGCCCCGACAGGTTGAACACTGAAGCTTTCTTT; CDR3aa: CASSPDRLNTEAFF
j_gene: TRBJ1-2; d_gene: TRBD1; v_gene: TRBV27; abundance: NA; CDR3nt: TGTGCCAGCAGTCTCACAGGGGGCTTCTATGGCTACACCTTC; CDR3aa: CASSLTGGFYGYTF
j_gene: TRBJ2-2; d_gene: TRBD2; v_gene: TRBV19; abundance: NA; CDR3nt: TGTGCCAGTAGTACCCCGAGACTAGCTACCGGGGAGCTGTTTTTT; CDR3aa: CASSTPRLATGELFF
j_gene: TRBJ1-1; d_gene: NA; v_gene: TRBV7-2; abundance: NA; CDR3nt: TGTGCCAGCAGTTCGGGACACCAGAACACTGAAGCTTTCTTT; CDR3aa: CASSSGHQNTEAFF
j_gene: TRBJ1-2; d_gene: NA; v_gene: TRBV5-1; abundance: NA; CDR3nt: TGCGCCAGCAGCTTTTTGGGCAGGGCAGGTTCTGGCTACACCTTC; CDR3aa: CASSFLGRAGSGYTF
j_gene: TRBJ1-1; d_gene: TRBD1; v_gene: TRBV19; abundance: NA; CDR3nt: TGTGCCAGTAGTATGAAGGGACAGGTTAGAACTGAAGCTTTCTTT; CDR3aa: CASSMKGQVRTEAFF
j_gene: TRBJ1-5; d_gene: TRBD1; v_gene: TRBV7-8; abundance: few; CDR3nt: TGTGCCAGCAGCTTAGGGACAGGTATATCTCAGCCCCAGCATTTT; CDR3aa: CASSLGTGISQPQHF
j_gene: TRBJ2-3; d_gene: NA; v_gene: TRBV18; abundance: NA; CDR3nt: TGTGCCAGCTCCCTCGGCGGGGATAGCACAGATACGCAGTATTTT; CDR3aa: CASSLGGDSTDTQYF
j_gene: TRBJ2-1; d_gene: TRBD2; v_gene: TRBV2; abundance: once; CDR3nt: TGTGCCAGCAGTGAGGGGGGGTATGAGCAGTTCTTC; CDR3aa: CASSEGGYEQFF
j_gene: TRBJ1-1; d_gene: NA; v_gene: TRBV3-1/TRBV3-2; abundance: NA; CDR3nt: TGTGCCAGCAGCCAAAGGAGTGACACTGAAGCTTTCTTT; CDR3aa: CASSQRSDTEAFF
j_gene: TRBJ1-4; d_gene: NA; v_gene: TRBV9; abundance: few; CDR3nt: TGTGCCAGCAGCGTAGACGGCGGAACTAATGAAAAACTGTTTTTT; CDR3aa: CASSVDGGTNEKLFF
j_gene: TRBJ1-5; d_gene: TRBD1; v_gene: TRBV27; abundance: few; CDR3nt: TGTGCCAGCAGACATACCGGACAGGGTAATCAGCCCCAGCATTTT; CDR3aa: CASRHTGQGNQPQHF